The TCR beta chain described here comes from a study of cytomegalovirus exposure and HLA in healthy donors (dated by TCRdb to 2017 to 2019). As for the study more broadly: The 700 or so repertoires of the first cohort and the approximately 130 validation repertoires were produced on the same platform, according to a later analysis. The study aimed to test whether cataloging public T cell receptors could reveal signatures of past pathogen exposure. A separate validation cohort of over 95 different subjects was used in addition to the approximately 700-subject first cohort. To predict cytomegalovirus infection status, the study brought together high-throughput TCR immunosequencing, statistical association of individual TCRs with disease status, and machine learning.

The library was made by the immunoSEQ multiplex PCR assay. The paper's data handling went like this. A statistical classification framework was built for diagnosing cytomegalovirus status from the catalog of TCR beta chain sequences. TCRdb mirrors the immuneACCESS table, restricted to in-frame sequences. Some clones are absent from its copies; in checked studies, under half trace to an unresolved V gene, and the reason for the others is unknown. V, J and clone size are taken as reported in that table, and D and trimming were inferred from the DNA itself. The sample table holds 200,000 to 300,000 clones, of which about 87% were seen once. In total, the top ten clones hold about 2.5% of the sample. Only a few counts were recorded for this clone. The clone's antigen remains unknown. Per-base quality was not reported, and no clone a single base away is much larger than it. Trimming removed 1 base from V and 9 bases from J, leaving 7 bases between the germline ends. CDR1 and CDR2 (SGHTA, FQGNSA) derive from the germline V gene. Counted from cysteine to phenylalanine, this CDR3 has 13 amino acids. Of the read, only the CDR3 DNA is kept; its 39 bases are in frame from base 1.

Separate from the roughly 650-subject first cohort, the validation cohort of over 90 subjects was the group to which the donors belonged. Overall study outcomes, separate from this receptor: All 120 or so repertoires were used to score co-occurrence in the validation cohort in a later analysis, because that analysis had no HLA typing for the cohort. Subsequent analysis determined that TCRs grouped into clusters in the first cohort also showed a tendency toward co-occurrence across the 120 or so validation repertoires, and approximately 93% of cluster scores exceeded 0. A total of 150 or so TCR beta chains were listed by the study as associated with cytomegalovirus. The classifier was reported to diagnose cytomegalovirus status with high specificity and sensitivity in both the original and validation cohorts. Three of the identified cytomegalovirus-associated TCR beta chains were confirmed in vitro to be specific for cytomegalovirus antigens. Most TCR sequences were observed very rarely across donors, whereas some public TCRs were present in many individuals. The authors suggested that the approach could potentially be extended to other disease states and immunological phenotypes.

Sequencing was done on a sample of PBMCs. The receptor comes from a man aged 18-30 years in good health and CMV-seronegative. This sequence uses TRBV7-2 and TRBJ1-6, with the D gene not confidently named. The CDR3: CASSLVFGSPLHF. The DNA reads TGTGCCAGCAGCTTAGTGTTCGGTTCACCCCTCCACTTT.